This entry features one TCR beta chain sequence. What it binds is unknown. This sample is part of a study of T cells after posttransplantation cyclophosphamide. Study-wide results and caveats: Blood and skin or GI T cell repertoires showed limited TRB overlap.

TCRdb's table, derived via immunoSEQ multiplex PCR, lists solely in-frame clones and lacks some. Among more than 450 clones, about 90% were seen once, and the ten largest hold about 3.3%. Sequencing input: CD4+ T cells sorted from bone marrow. This clonotype was sampled from a man in his forties or fifties.

The CDR3 is CASSLAGTGQTEAFF. DNA of the CDR3: TGCGCCAGCAGCTTGGCCGGGACAGGGCAAACTGAAGCTTTCTTT. The V gene is TRBV5-1, the J gene TRBJ1-1, with 9 bases identical to TRBD1. Germline V gene sequence: CDR1 SGHRS, CDR2 YFSETQ. V was pared by 0 bases and J by 5 bases, with 5 bases of the junction left unmatched. The CDR3 spans 15 residues.